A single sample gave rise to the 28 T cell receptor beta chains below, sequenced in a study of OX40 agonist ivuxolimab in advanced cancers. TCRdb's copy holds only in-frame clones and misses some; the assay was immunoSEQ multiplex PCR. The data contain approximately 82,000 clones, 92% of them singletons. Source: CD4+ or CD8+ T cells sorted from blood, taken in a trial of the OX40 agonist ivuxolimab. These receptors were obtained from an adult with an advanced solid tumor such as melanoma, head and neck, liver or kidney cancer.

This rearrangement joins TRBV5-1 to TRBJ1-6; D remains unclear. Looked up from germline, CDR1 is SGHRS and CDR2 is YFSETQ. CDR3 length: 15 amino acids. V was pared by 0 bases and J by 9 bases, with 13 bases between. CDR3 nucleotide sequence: TGCGCCAGCAGCTTGGGGGCTTCGGGGAGTTCACCCCTCCACTTT. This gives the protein CASSLGASGSSPLHF.

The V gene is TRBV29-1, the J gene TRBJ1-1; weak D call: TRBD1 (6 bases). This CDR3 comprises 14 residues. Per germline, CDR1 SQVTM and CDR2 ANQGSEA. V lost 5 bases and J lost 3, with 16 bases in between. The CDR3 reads CSVPGGGFDTEAFF. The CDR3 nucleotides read TGCAGCGTTCCCGGGGGCGGTTTTGACACTGAAGCTTTCTTT.

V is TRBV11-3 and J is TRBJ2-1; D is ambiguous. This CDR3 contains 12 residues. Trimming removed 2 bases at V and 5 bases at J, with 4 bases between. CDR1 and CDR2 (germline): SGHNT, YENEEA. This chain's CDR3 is CASSLTDNEQFF. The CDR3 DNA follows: TGTGCCAGCAGCTTAACGGACAATGAGCAGTTCTTC.

CDR3 sequence: CAWSEGYSGANVLTF. The DNA of the CDR3 is TGTGCCTGGAGTGAGGGATACTCTGGGGCCAACGTCCTGACTTTC. The genes are TRBV30 and TRBJ2-6, with D hard to call. The germline V gene has CDR1 GTSNPN and CDR2 SVGIG (reference sequence). The CDR3 has 15 amino acids. With 1 base removed from V and 0 bases from J, the gap between germline ends came to 7 bases.

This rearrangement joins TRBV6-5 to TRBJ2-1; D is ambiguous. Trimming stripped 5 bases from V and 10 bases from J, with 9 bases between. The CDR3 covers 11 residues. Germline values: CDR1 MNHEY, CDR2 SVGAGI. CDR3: CASSPLAEQFF. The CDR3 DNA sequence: TGTGCCAGCAGTCCACTGGCGGAGCAGTTCTTC.

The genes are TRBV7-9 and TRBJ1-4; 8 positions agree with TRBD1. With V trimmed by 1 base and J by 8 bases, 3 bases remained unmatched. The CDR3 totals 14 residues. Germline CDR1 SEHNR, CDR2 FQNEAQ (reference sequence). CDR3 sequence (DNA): TGTGCCAGCAGCTTAGGGACAGGGAGGGAAAAACTGTTTTTT. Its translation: CASSLGTGREKLFF.

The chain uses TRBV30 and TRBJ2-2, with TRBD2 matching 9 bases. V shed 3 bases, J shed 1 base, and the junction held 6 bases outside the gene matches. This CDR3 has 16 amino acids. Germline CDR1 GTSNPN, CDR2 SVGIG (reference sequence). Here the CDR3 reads CAWRRTSAMNTGELFF. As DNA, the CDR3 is TGTGCCTGGAGACGGACTAGCGCGATGAACACCGGGGAGCTGTTTTTT.

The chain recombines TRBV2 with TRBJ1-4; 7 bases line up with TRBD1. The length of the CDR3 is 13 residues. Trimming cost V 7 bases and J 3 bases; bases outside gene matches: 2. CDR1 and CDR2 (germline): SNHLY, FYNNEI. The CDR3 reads CASIGQANEKLFF. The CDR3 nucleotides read TGTGCCAGCATTGGACAGGCTAATGAAAAACTGTTTTTT.

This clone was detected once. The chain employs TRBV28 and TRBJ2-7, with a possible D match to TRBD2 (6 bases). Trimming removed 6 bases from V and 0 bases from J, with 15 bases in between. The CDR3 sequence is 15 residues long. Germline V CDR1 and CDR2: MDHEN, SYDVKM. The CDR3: CASSESGSLSYEQYF. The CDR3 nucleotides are TGTGCCAGCAGCGAAAGCGGGTCCCTCTCCTACGAGCAGTACTTC.

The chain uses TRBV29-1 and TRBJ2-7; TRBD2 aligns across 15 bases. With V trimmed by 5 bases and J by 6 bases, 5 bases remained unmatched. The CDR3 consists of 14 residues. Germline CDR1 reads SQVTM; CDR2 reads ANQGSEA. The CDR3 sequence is CSVRTSGRAGEQYF. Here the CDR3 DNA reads TGCAGCGTTCGGACTAGCGGGAGGGCCGGCGAGCAGTACTTC.

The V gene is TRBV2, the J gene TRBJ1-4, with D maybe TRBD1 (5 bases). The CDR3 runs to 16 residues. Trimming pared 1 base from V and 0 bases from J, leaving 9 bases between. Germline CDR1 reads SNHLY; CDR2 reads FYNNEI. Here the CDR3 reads CASSEGQGATNEKLFF. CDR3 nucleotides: TGTGCCAGCAGTGAAGGGCAGGGTGCAACTAATGAAAAACTGTTTTTT.

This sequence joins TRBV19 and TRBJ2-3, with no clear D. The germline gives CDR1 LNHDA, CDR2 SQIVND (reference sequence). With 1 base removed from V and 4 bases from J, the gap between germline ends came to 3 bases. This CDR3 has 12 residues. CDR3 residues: CASSIAADTQYF. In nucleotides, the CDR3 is TGTGCCAGTAGTATAGCGGCAGATACGCAGTATTTT.

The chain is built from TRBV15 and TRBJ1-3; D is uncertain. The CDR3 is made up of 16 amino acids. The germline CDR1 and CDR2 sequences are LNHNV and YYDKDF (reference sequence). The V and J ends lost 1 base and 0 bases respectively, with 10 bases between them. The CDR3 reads CATSRGGFSSGNTIYF. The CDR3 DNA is TGTGCCACCAGCAGAGGCGGGTTTAGCTCTGGAAACACCATATATTTT.

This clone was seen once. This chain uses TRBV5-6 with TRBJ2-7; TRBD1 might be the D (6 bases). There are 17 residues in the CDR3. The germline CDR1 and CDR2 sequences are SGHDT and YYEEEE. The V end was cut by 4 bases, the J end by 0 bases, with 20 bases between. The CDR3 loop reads CASSPPWSGDLSYEQYF. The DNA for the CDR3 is TGTGCCAGCAGCCCACCCTGGTCAGGGGACCTCTCCTACGAGCAGTACTTC.

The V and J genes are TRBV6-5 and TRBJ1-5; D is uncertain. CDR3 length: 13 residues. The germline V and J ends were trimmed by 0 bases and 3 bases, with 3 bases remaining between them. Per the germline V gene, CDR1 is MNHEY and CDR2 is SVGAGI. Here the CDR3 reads CASSYSYNQPQHF. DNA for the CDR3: TGTGCCAGCAGTTACTCTTACAATCAGCCCCAGCATTTT.

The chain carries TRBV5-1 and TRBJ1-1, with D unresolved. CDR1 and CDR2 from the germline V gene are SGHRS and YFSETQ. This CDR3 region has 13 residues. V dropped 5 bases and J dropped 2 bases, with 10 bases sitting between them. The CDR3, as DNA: TGCGCCAGCAGAGACGGACTAAACACTGAAGCTTTCTTT. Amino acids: CASRDGLNTEAFF.

The CDR3 nucleotides read TGTGCCAGTAGTATGGGGACTAGCGGTTACAATGAGCAGTTCTTC. Protein sequence: CASSMGTSGYNEQFF. J is TRBJ2-1 and V is TRBV19; 11 nucleotides match TRBD2. Germline V lookup: CDR1 LNHDA, CDR2 SQIVND (reference sequence). V lost 3 bases, J lost 4 bases, and 2 bases stayed unmatched. The CDR3 length is 15 residues.

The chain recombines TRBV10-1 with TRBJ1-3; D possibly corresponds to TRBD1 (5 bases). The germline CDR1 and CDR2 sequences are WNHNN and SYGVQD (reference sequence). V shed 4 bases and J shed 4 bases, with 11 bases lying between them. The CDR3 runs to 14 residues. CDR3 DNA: TGCGCCAGCAGTGGGGGGGTTGGAGGAAACACCATATATTTT. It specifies CASSGGVGGNTIYF.

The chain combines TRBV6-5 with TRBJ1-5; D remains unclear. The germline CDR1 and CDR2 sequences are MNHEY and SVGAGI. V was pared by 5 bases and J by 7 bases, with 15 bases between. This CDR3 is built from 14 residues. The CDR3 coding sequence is TGTGCCAGCAGTACGGCCGGGCCCTCCCAGCCCCAGCATTTT. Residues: CASSTAGPSQPQHF.

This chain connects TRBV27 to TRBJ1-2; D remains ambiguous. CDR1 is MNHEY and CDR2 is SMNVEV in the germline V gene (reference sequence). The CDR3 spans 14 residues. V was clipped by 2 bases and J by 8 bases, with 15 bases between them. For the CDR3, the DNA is TGTGCCAGCAGTTTACAGAGGTCTGGGGTCGGCTACACCTTC. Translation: CASSLQRSGVGYTF.

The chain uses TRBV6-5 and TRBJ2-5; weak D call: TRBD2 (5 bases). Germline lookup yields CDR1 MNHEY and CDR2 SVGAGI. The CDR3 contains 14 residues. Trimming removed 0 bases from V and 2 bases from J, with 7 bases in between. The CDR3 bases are TGTGCCAGCAGTTACTCAGAGGGACAAGAGACCCAGTACTTC. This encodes CASSYSEGQETQYF.

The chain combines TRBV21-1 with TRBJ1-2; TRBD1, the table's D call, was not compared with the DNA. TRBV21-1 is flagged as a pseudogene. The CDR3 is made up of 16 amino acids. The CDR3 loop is CASSVGPQGARAGYTF. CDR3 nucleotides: TGTGCCAGCAGCGTCGGACCTCAGGGGGCGCGAGCTGGCTACACCTTC.

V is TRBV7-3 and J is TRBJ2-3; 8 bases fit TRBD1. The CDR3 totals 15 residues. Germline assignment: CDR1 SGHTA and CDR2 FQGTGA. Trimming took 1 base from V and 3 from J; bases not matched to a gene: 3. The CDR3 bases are TGTGCCAGCAGCTTAAGACAGGGGTGGACAGATACGCAGTATTTT. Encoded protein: CASSLRQGWTDTQYF. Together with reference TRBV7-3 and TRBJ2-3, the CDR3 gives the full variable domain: GAGVSQTPSNKVTEKGKYVELRCDPISGHTALYWYRQSLGQGPEFLIYFQGTGAADDSGLPNDRFFAVRPEGSVSTLKIQRTERGDSAVYLCASSLRQGWTDTQYFGPGTRLTVL.

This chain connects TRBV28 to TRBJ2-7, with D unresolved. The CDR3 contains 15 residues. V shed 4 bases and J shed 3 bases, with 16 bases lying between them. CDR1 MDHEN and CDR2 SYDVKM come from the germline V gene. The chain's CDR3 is CASSSPGQANYEQYF. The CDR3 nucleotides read TGTGCCAGCAGTTCCCCCGGGCAGGCGAACTACGAGCAGTACTTC.

The CDR3 protein is CASSLDRGNYGYTF. The CDR3 DNA sequence: TGTGCCAGCAGTTTAGACAGGGGTAACTATGGCTACACCTTC. The chain carries TRBV6-6 and TRBJ1-2; 8 bases are shared with TRBD1. The CDR3 spans 14 residues. In germline, CDR1 is MNHNY, CDR2 SVGAGI (reference sequence). V was clipped by 4 bases and J by 1 base; unmatched bases: 2.

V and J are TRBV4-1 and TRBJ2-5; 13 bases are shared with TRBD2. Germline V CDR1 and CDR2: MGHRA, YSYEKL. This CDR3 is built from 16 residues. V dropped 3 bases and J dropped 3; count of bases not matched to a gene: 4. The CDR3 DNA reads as TGCGCCAGCAGCCACCAGACTAGCGGGAGGAAAGAGACCCAGTACTTC. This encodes CASSHQTSGRKETQYF.

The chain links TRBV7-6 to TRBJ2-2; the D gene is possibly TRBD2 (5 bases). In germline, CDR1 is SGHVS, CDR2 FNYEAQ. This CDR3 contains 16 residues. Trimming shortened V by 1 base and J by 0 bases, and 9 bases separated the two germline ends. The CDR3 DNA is TGTGCCAGCAGCTTAGTGGCGGGCCCGAACACCGGGGAGCTGTTTTTT. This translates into CASSLVAGPNTGELFF. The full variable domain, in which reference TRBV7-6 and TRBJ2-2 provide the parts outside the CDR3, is GAGVSQSPRYKVTKRGQDVALRCDPISGHVSLYWYRQALGQGPEFLTYFNYEAQQDKSGLPNDRFSAERPEGSISTLTIQRTEQRDSAMYRCASSLVAGPNTGELFFGEGSRLTVL.

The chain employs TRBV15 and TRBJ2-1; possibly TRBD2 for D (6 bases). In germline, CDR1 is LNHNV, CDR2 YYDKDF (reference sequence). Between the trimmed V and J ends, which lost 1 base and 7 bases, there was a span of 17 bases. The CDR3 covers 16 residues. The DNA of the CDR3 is TGTGCCACCAGCAGAGCTGGACGGGGTGGGAGGAATGAGCAGTTCTTC. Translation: CATSRAGRGGRNEQFF. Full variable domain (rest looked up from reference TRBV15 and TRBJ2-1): DAMVIQNPRYQVTQFGKPVTLSCSQTLNHNVMYWYQQKSSQAPKLLFHYYDKDFNNEADTPDNFQSRRPNTSFCFLDIRSPGLGDTAMYLCATSRAGRGGRNEQFFGPGTRLTVL.